Listed below are T cell receptor beta chains from one sample, sequenced in a study of T cells in Graves' hyperthyroidism and ophthalmopathy. TCRdb reprocessed the multiplex PCR reads via MiXCR and lists one record per CDR3 protein. This table has roughly 380,000 distinct CDR3 sequences, over 11% appearing once. Sequenced: blood. Receptors originate from an older woman with Graves' hyperthyroidism. Both conserved end residues are part of each CDR3. A D gene is named only where the DNA matches it firmly. Size values are once, few and many counts, or a class for expanded clones, and some rows have none.

d_gene	v_gene	abundance	j_gene	CDR3aa	CDR3nt
.	TRBV27	many	TRBJ2-3	CASSFRGTNLSGDTQYF	TGTGCCAGCAGTTTTCGGGGCACAAACCTATCAGGAGATACGCAGTATTTT
TRBD1	TRBV15	many	TRBJ2-5	CATSREGQGYETQYF	TGTGCCACCAGCAGAGAAGGACAGGGTTACGAGACCCAGTACTTC
.	TRBV20-1	.	TRBJ1-4	CSAPSTSGATNEKLFF	TGCAGTGCTCCCAGCACGTCAGGCGCAACTAATGAAAAACTGTTTTTT
.	TRBV11-3	many	TRBJ1-1	CASSLAPGEGNTEAFF	TGTGCCAGCAGCTTAGCCCCAGGGGAAGGGAACACTGAAGCTTTCTTT
.	TRBV9	many	TRBJ2-5	CASSVSRGQETQYF	TGTGCCAGCAGCGTGAGCAGGGGCCAAGAGACCCAGTACTTC
.	TRBV6-1	few	TRBJ2-3	CASSESSTPSDTQYF	TGTGCCAGCAGTGAATCGTCAACCCCGTCAGATACGCAGTATTTT
.	TRBV19	few	TRBJ1-6	CASSIRAHVDSPLHF	TGTGCCAGTAGTATTCGGGCTCATGTGGATTCACCCCTCCACTTT
.	TRBV7-2	many	TRBJ2-3	CASARTPLGTQYF	TGTGCCAGCGCCCGGACTCCCCTCGGTACGCAGTATTTT
.	TRBV6-2/TRBV6-3	.	TRBJ1-4	CASRETPKKLFF	TGTGCCAGCAGGGAGACCCCAAAAAAACTGTTTTTT
TRBD1	TRBV12-3/TRBV12-4	many	TRBJ1-5	CASSPTGGLQPQHF	TGTGCCAGCAGCCCCACAGGGGGCCTTCAGCCCCAGCATTTT
.	TRBV29-1	many	TRBJ2-3	CSVESAGNTDTQYF	TGCAGCGTTGAGTCGGCCGGGAACACAGATACGCAGTATTTT
.	TRBV12-5	.	TRBJ2-1	CASGWNEQFF	TGTGCTAGTGGGTGGAATGAGCAGTTCTTC
.	TRBV12-5	.	TRBJ2-1	CASGAVNYNEQFF	TGTGCTAGTGGGGCGGTGAACTACAATGAGCAGTTCTTC
.	TRBV15	few	TRBJ2-7	CATSRDLTFNEQYF	TGTGCCACCAGCAGAGATCTTACCTTCAACGAGCAGTACTTC
.	TRBV20-1	many	TRBJ1-2	CSALQGYTF	TGCAGTGCTTTACAGGGCTACACCTTC
.	TRBV20-1	many	TRBJ2-3	CSARDQGTDTQYF	TGCAGTGCTAGAGATCAGGGCACAGATACGCAGTATTTT
.	TRBV7-3	few	TRBJ2-3	CASSLEYSDTQYF	TGTGCCAGCAGCTTAGAATATTCAGATACGCAGTATTTT
TRBD1	TRBV12-5	few	TRBJ2-5	CASGLRTVGQGPYQETQYF	TGTGCTAGTGGTTTGAGGACTGTGGGACAGGGACCCTATCAAGAGACCCAGTACTTC
.	TRBV3-1	many	TRBJ1-3	CASSQEQGVWGTIYF	TGTGCCAGCAGCCAAGAACAGGGTGTTTGGGGCACCATATATTTT
.	TRBV30	many	TRBJ1-1	CAWRKNPLSRVMNTEAFF	TGTGCCTGGAGAAAAAATCCACTCTCCAGGGTAATGAACACTGAAGCTTTCTTT
.	TRBV20-1	many	TRBJ2-7	CSATASGRTYEQYF	TGCAGTGCTACAGCAAGCGGGCGCACCTACGAGCAGTACTTC
.	TRBV19	many	TRBJ1-2	CASSPTPGGPYGYTF	TGTGCCAGTAGTCCGACGCCCGGGGGACCCTATGGCTACACCTTC
.	TRBV4-1	few	TRBJ2-7	CASGQGRGSSYEQYF	TGCGCCAGCGGCCAGGGGCGTGGCAGCTCCTACGAGCAGTACTTC
TRBD2	TRBV5-1	many	TRBJ2-1	CASSLGLAGVYNEQFF	TGTGCCAGCAGTTTGGGCCTAGCGGGAGTCTACAATGAGCAGTTCTTC